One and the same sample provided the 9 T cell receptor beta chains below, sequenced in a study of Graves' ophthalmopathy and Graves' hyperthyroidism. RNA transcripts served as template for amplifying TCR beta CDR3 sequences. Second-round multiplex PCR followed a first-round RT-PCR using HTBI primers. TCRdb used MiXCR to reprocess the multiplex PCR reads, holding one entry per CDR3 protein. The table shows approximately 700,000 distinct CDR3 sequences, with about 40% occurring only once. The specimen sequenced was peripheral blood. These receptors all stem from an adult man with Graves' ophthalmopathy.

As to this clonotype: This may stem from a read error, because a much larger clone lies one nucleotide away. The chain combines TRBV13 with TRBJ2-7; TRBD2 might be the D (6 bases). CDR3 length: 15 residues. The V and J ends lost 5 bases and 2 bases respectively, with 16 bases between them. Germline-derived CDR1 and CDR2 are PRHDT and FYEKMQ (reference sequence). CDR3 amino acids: CASSPEAGPTYEQYV. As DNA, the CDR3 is TGTGCCAGCAGCCCGGAGGCGGGACCGACCTACGAGCAGTACGTC.

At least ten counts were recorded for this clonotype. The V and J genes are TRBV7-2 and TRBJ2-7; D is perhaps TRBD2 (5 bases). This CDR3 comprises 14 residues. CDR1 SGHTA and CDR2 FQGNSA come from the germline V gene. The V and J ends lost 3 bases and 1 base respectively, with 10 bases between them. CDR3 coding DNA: TGTGCCAGCAGCTTCGGGGTAGGTTCCTACGAGCAGTACTTC. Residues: CASSFGVGSYEQYF.

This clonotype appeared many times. CDR3 in DNA: TGTGCCACCAGCAGAAATCGACAGGATAAGGGTGGCTACACCTTC. Protein sequence: CATSRNRQDKGGYTF. The chain links TRBV15 to TRBJ1-2, with a tentative D call TRBD1 (6 bases). Germline loops: CDR1 LNHNV, CDR2 YYDKDF (reference sequence). V shed 2 bases and J shed 7 bases, with 17 bases lying between them. This CDR3 has 15 residues. The full variable domain, in which reference TRBV15 and TRBJ1-2 provide the parts outside the CDR3, is DAMVIQNPRYQVTQFGKPVTLSCSQTLNHNVMYWYQQKSSQAPKLLFHYYDKDFNNEADTPDNFQSRRPNTSFCFLDIRSPGLGDTAMYLCATSRNRQDKGGYTFGSGTRLTVV.

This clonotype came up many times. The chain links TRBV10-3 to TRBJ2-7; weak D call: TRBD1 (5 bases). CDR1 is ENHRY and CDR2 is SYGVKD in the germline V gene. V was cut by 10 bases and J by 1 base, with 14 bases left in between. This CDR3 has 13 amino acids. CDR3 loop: CANAPGLSYEQYF. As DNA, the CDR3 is TGTGCCAACGCCCCAGGGCTATCCTACGAGCAGTACTTC.

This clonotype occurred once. CDR3 coding DNA: TGCAGTGCTCCCGGGACAGGGGAAGGCTACACCTTC. Amino acid sequence: CSAPGTGEGYTF. The chain has TRBV20-1 and TRBJ1-2, with TRBD1 matching over 10 bases. Looked up from germline, CDR1 is DFQATT and CDR2 is SNEGSKA (reference sequence). The ends lost 5 bases at V and 8 bases at J; junction bases unmatched: 5. This CDR3 has 12 residues.

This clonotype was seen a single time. The CDR3 spells CASSFTGGPDEQFF. For the CDR3, the DNA is TGTGCCAGCAGCTTCACGGGGGGGCCGGATGAGCAGTTCTTC. V gene TRBV12-3 or TRBV12-4 combines with J gene TRBJ2-1; 8 bases line up with TRBD2. The V and J ends lost 6 bases and 8 bases, in that order; junction bases with no gene match: 9. This CDR3 region has 14 residues.

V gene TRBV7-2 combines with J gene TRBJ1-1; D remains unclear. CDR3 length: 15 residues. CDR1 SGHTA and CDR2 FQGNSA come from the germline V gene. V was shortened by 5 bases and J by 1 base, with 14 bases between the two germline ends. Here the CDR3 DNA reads TGTGCCAGCAGCCTCAGGAGGTCCTCGAACACTGAAGCTTTCTTT. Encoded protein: CASSLRRSSNTEAFF.

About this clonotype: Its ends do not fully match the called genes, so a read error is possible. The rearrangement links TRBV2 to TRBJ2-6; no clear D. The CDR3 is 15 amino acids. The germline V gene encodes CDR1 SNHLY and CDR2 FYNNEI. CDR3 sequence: CAISESASGANVLTF. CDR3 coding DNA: TGTGCCATCAGTGAGTCGGCCTCTGGGGCCAACGTCCTGACTTTC.

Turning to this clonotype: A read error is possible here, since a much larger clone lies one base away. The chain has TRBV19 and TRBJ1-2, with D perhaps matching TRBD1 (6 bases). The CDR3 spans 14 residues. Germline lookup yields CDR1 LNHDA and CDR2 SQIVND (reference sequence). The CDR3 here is CASSIRDNSYGCTF. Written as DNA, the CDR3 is TGTGCCAGTAGTATACGGGACAATTCCTATGGCTGCACCTTC.